This TCR beta chain was recovered during a study of CD8 T cells in ankylosing spondylitis (dated by TCRdb to 2017 to 2019). As for the study more broadly: The study profiled T cell receptor beta repertoires in healthy donors and ankylosing spondylitis patients to find disease-linked TCR variants. In total, the full study cohort was made up of 100 to 140 healthy donors and 25 ankylosing spondylitis patients. Peripheral blood was sampled, and synovial fluid was also collected from ankylosing spondylitis patients. General findings and caveats noted by the study authors: Some TCR beta motif variants had previously been reported in synovial fluid and blood of reactive arthritis patients, which suggested common disease-initiation mechanisms. Significant enrichment of the disease-linked clones was reported in matched synovial fluid samples from ankylosing spondylitis patients. A TCR beta motif of about eight highly homologous amino acid variants appeared characteristic of blood from ankylosing spondylitis patients. The disease-linked clones showed a CD8+ phenotype and occurred at relatively low frequencies in peripheral blood.

The instrument given in TCRdb is Illumina HiSeq 2500. TCR beta libraries were prepared by quantitative 5'-RACE with molecular barcodes. Under the source paper's analysis protocol: Disease-linked TCR variants were identified with a new computational method built on a probabilistic model of VDJ rearrangement. TCRdb took the public reads, trimmed them with fastp at Q25, ran MiXCR for clone calling and kept in-frame beta chains. Under each unique CDR3 protein, matching rows form one entry showing the most common genes and DNA. TCRdb assigned the V and J calls; the authors' analysis was not used. This sample gives more than 650,000 distinct CDR3 sequences in total; 12% of them show up just once. Jointly, the top ten make up around 0.51% of the sample. Note on this clonotype: The specificity of this receptor is unknown. Qualities for individual bases were not recorded, and no much larger clone is one base off.

There are 13 amino acids in the CDR3, from cysteine to phenylalanine inclusive. Of all the DNA, just the CDR3 is kept, 39 bases in frame from base 1. Trimming accounts for 5 bases at V and 9 bases at J, while the number of junction bases matched to no gene is 7. The germline V gene (reference sequence) specifies LNHDA as CDR1 and SQIVND as CDR2. The sample consisted of blood, either unsorted or a sorted T cell fraction (not recorded which). Here the chain combines TRBV19 and TRBJ2-5; 9 central bases correspond to TRBD1. The receptor's source is a male donor with ankylosing spondylitis. The sequenced DNA is TGTGCCAGTAGTCCGGGACAGGGATATCCCCAGTACTTC. It codes for CASSPGQGYPQYF.